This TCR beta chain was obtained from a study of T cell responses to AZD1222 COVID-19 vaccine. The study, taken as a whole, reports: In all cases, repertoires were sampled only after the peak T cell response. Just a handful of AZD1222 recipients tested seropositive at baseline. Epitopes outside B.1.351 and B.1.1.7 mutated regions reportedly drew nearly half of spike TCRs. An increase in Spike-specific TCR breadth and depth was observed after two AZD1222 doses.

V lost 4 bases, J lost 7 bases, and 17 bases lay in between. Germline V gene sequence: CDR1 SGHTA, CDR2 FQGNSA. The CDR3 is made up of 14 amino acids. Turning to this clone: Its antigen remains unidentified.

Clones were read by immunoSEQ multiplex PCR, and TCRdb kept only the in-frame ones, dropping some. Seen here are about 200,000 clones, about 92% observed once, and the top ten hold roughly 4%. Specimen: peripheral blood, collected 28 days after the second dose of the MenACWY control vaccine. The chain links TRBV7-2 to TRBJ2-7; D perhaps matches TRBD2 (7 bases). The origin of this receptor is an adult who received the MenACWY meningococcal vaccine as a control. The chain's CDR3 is CASSSGHLGGEQYF. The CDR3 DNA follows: TGTGCCAGCAGCTCGGGACACCTGGGAGGGGAGCAGTACTTC.